The 8 T cell receptor beta chains below come from one sample, sequenced in a study of CD8 T cells in Susac syndrome (dated by TCRdb to about 2019). Library construction relied on the immunoSEQ multiplex PCR assay. RNA was extracted using the RNeasy kit, and roughly 0.5 to 1 microgram was reverse transcribed with random hexamers. The public sequencing data were trimmed at Q25 with fastp and processed into clonotypes with MiXCR by TCRdb, which kept only in-frame beta chains. Entries that share a CDR3 protein sequence are merged under the most common genes and DNA. The sample includes about 60,000 distinct CDR3 sequences, with approximately 92% observed a single time. The ten largest account for 0.15% to 0.2% of the sample. The sequencing input was CD8+ T cells from PBMCs. Every receptor here comes from a human donor in good health.

The chain carries TRBV5-6 and TRBJ2-2, with a weak D call TRBD1 (5 bases). The ends were cut back, 4 bases at V and 6 bases at J, with 10 bases in the middle. The germline V gene encodes CDR1 SGHDT and CDR2 YYEEEE. The CDR3 is made up of 13 amino acids. The CDR3 DNA reads as TGTGCCAGCAGCCCGACAGAAGCCGGGGAGCTGTTTTTT. Translating gives CASSPTEAGELFF.

The genes are TRBV29-1 and TRBJ2-3; TRBD2 matches at 8 bases. The ends lost 7 bases at V and 4 bases at J; junction bases unmatched: 4. In germline, CDR1 is SQVTM, CDR2 ANQGSEA. The CDR3 contains 12 residues. CDR3 sequence: CSGAGVADTQYF. CDR3 sequence (DNA): TGCAGCGGAGCGGGGGTGGCAGATACGCAGTATTTT.

Details on this clonotype: Germline and junction disagree at one end, which may indicate a read error. The chain links TRBV12-3 or TRBV12-4 to TRBJ2-3; 9 bases line up with TRBD2. The CDR3 is 17 residues long. In nucleotides, the CDR3 is TGTGCCAGCAGTCTAGCTCAGCGGGGGGCTAGCACAGATACGCAGTATTTT. Protein sequence: CASSLAQRGASTDTQYF.

The chain is built from TRBV12-3 or TRBV12-4 and TRBJ2-2; D may be TRBD1 or TRBD2 (6 bases each). The length of the CDR3 is 17 residues. V gave up 5 bases and J gave up 6 bases, with 22 bases separating them. The CDR3 bases are TGTGCCAGCAGTCATAAATTAGACAGGAGGGCGTCCGGGGAGCTGTTTTTT. Translated, it gives CASSHKLDRRASGELFF.

This chain connects TRBV13 to TRBJ2-5, with D possibly being TRBD1 (5 bases). Germline V CDR1 and CDR2: PRHDT, FYEKMQ (reference sequence). This CDR3 has 15 amino acids. Deletions cut 1 base from V and 0 bases from J, with 9 bases between. In DNA, the CDR3 is TGTGCCAGCAGCTTAGAGGGGTCGTACCAAGAGACCCAGTACTTC. The encoded protein is CASSLEGSYQETQYF.

The chain carries TRBV23-1 and TRBJ1-2, with unresolved D. TRBV23-1 belongs to the ORF category, with a function that is uncertain. V shed 4 bases and J shed 7 bases, with 19 bases lying between them. CDR3 size: 15 residues. The CDR3 region has the DNA TGCGCCAGCAGTCTCCCCGACGGAGCCGTACTTGGCTACACCTTC. Protein sequence: CASSLPDGAVLGYTF.

The chain employs TRBV5-1 and TRBJ2-1; tentatively, D is TRBD1 or TRBD2 (5 bases each). Per germline, CDR1 SGHRS and CDR2 YFSETQ. Deletions cut 3 bases from V and 6 bases from J, with 10 bases between. This CDR3 has 13 amino acids. The CDR3 loop is CASSWDPPNEQFF. The CDR3 DNA reads as TGCGCCAGCAGCTGGGACCCACCCAATGAGCAGTTCTTC. Complete variable domain (other parts from reference TRBV5-1 and TRBJ2-1): KAGVTQTPRYLIKTRGQQVTLSCSPISGHRSVSWYQQTPGQGLQFLFEYFSETQRNKGNFPGRFSGRQFSNSRSEMNVSTLELGDSALYLCASSWDPPNEQFFGPGTRLTVL.

This rearrangement joins TRBV24-1 to TRBJ2-2; no clear D gene. Trimming took 5 bases from V and 1 from J, leaving 7 bases between them. CDR3 length: 14 residues. CDR1 KGHDR and CDR2 SFDVKD come from the germline V gene. The CDR3 DNA follows: TGTGCCACCAGTGTTGCAGGGAACACCGGGGAGCTGTTTTTT. Translating gives CATSVAGNTGELFF.